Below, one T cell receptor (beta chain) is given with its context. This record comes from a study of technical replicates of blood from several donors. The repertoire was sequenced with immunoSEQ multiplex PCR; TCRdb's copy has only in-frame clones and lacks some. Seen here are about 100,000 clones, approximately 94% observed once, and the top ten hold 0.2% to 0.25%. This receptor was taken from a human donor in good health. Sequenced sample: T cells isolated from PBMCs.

The chain's CDR3 is CASSPGGYYNEQFF. CDR3 sequence (DNA): TGTGCCAGCTCACCGGGAGGGTACTACAATGAGCAGTTCTTC. The chain joins TRBV6-5 to TRBJ2-1; 8 positions agree with TRBD2. CDR1 and CDR2 (germline): MNHEY, SVGAGI. The V gene end was trimmed by 8 bases and the J gene end by 3 bases; junction bases not matched to a gene: 6. The CDR3 has 14 amino acids.